These 5 T cell receptor beta chains came from one sample sequenced in a study of shared T cell receptors in the human thymus. Only in-frame clones appear in the TCRdb table, and some are missing; sequencing was by immunoSEQ multiplex PCR. The sample records under 700,000 clones, about 80% being singletons. The same specimen was also included in a second study, on human thymus T cells.

The sequenced material came from thymocytes. The receptors here all came from a boy under two years old with a congenital heart defect.

This clone was counted a single time. The chain combines TRBV5-1 with TRBJ1-2; 9 nucleotides match TRBD1. This CDR3 has 15 amino acids. CDR1 is SGHRS and CDR2 is YFSETQ in the germline V gene. Trimming took 4 bases from V and 1 from J; bases not matched to a gene: 5. CDR3 residues: CASSPRQGGNYGYTF. The CDR3 DNA reads as TGCGCCAGCAGCCCCAGACAGGGGGGTAACTATGGCTACACCTTC.

The chain joins TRBV7-6 to TRBJ2-5; D is unresolved. CDR3 length: 13 residues. Germline CDR1 reads SGHVS; CDR2 reads FNYEAQ. Deletions cut 5 bases from V and 0 bases from J, with 7 bases between. The DNA of the CDR3 is TGTGCCAGCAGCCAGATCTACCAAGAGACCCAGTACTTC. Amino acids: CASSQIYQETQYF.

The chain links TRBV21-1 to TRBJ2-7; the DNA was not compared with TRBD2, the D call given in the table. TRBV21-1 is classified as a pseudogene. The CDR3 runs to 15 residues. In nucleotides, the CDR3 is TGTGCCAGCACCCGGACTAGCGGGAGGGCCTACGAGCAGTACTTC. Its protein is CASTRTSGRAYEQYF.

This clone was detected a few times. The chain joins TRBV2 to TRBJ1-1; TRBD1 agrees at 9 bases. CDR3 length: 15 residues. The junction had 7 bases not matched to a gene; V was cut back by 3 bases and J by 5 bases. Germline CDR1 is SNHLY and CDR2 is FYNNEI. The CDR3 nucleotides read TGTGCCAGCAGTGATGTGGACAGGGGCTGTACTGAAGCTTTCTTT. This gives the protein CASSDVDRGCTEAFF.

The table lists this clone with a few counts. J is TRBJ2-1 and V is TRBV19; 7 bases line up with TRBD2. The CDR3 loop spans 16 amino acids. Unmatched junction bases numbered 5, after V lost 1 base and J lost 2 bases. The germline CDR1 and CDR2 sequences are LNHDA and SQIVND (reference sequence). CDR3 in amino acids: CASSIVGGGAYNEQFF. CDR3 DNA: TGTGCCAGTAGTATAGTCGGGGGAGGGGCCTACAATGAGCAGTTCTTC.